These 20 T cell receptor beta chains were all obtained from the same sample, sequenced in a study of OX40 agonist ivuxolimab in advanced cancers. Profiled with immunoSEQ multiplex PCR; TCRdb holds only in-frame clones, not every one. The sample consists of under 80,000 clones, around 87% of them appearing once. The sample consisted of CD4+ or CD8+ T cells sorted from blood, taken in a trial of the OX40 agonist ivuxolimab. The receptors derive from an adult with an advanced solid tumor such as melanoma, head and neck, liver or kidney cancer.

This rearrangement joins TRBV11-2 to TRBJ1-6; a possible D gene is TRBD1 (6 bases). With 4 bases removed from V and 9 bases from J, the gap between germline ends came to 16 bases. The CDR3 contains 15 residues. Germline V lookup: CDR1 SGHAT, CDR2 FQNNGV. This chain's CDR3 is CASSSLDGGSSPLHF. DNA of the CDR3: TGTGCCAGCAGCTCCCTTGATGGGGGCAGTTCACCCCTCCACTTT.

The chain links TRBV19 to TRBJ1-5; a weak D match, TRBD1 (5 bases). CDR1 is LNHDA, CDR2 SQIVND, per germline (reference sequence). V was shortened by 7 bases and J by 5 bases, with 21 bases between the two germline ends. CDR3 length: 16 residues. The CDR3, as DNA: TGTGCCAGTACTAACGGGGGAGGGCGCGCGGATCAGCCCCAGCATTTT. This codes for CASTNGGGRADQPQHF.

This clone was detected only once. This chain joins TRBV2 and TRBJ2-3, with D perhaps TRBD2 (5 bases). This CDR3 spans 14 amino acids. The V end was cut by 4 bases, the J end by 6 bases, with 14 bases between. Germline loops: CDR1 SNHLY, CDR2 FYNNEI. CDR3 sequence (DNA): TGTGCCAGCAGTGTTCGGGGAAGCCCTGATACGCAGTATTTT. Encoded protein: CASSVRGSPDTQYF.

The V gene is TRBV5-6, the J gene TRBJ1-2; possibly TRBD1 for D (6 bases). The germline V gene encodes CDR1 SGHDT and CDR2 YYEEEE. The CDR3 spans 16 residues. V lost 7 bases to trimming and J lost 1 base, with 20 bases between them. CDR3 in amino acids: CASSRARGAINYGYTF. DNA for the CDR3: TGTGCCAGCTCTAGGGCACGGGGGGCAATTAACTATGGCTACACCTTC.

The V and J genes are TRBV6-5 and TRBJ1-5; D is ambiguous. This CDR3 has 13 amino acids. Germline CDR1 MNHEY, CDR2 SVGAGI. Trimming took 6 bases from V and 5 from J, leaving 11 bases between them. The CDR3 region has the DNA TGTGCCAGCAGCCTGGGTCGGGATCAGCCCCAGCATTTT. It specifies CASSLGRDQPQHF.

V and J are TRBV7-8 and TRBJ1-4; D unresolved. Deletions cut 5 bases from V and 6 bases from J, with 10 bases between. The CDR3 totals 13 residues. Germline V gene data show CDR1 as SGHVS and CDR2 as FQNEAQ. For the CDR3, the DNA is TGTGCCAGCAGCCCTTGGGTGGATGAAAAACTGTTTTTT. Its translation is CASSPWVDEKLFF.

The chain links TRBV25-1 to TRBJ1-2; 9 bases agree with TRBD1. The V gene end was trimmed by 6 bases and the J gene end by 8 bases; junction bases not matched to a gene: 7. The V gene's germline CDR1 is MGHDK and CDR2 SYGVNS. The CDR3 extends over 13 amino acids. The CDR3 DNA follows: TGTGCCAGCAGCCACGGGACAGGGTGGGGCTACACCTTC. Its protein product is CASSHGTGWGYTF.

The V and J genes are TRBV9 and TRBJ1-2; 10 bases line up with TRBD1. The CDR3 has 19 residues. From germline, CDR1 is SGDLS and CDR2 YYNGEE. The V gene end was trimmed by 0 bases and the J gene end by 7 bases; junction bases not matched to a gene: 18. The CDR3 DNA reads TGTGCCAGCAGCGTAGCCGGAGGGGGACAGGGGCCCCTAGGTGGTGGCTACACCTTC. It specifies CASSVAGGGQGPLGGGYTF.

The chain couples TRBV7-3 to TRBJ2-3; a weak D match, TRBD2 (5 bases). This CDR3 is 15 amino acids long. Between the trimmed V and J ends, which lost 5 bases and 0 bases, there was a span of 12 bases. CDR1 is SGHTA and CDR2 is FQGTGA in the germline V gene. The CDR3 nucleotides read TGTGCCAGCAGCCCTACTAGGTATAGCACAGATACGCAGTATTTT. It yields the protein CASSPTRYSTDTQYF.

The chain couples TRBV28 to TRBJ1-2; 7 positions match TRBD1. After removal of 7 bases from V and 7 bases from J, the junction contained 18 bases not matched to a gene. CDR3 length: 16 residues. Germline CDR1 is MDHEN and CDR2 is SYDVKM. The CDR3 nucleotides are TGTGCCAGCACTCTAAATCAGGGGGGCGGCGCTTCTGGCTACACCTTC. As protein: CASTLNQGGGASGYTF.

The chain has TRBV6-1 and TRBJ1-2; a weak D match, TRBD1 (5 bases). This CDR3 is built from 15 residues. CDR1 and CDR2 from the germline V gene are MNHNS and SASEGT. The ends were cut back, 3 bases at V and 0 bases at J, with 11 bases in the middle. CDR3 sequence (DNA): TGTGCCAGCAGTGACCAGGGTTTTACTAACTATGGCTACACCTTC. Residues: CASSDQGFTNYGYTF.

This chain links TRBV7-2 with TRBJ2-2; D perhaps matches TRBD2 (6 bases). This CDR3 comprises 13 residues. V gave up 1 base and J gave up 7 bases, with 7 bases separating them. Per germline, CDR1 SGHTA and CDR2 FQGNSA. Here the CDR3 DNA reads TGTGCCAGCAGCTTAGAAGCGGGCGGGGAGCTGTTTTTT. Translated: CASSLEAGGELFF.

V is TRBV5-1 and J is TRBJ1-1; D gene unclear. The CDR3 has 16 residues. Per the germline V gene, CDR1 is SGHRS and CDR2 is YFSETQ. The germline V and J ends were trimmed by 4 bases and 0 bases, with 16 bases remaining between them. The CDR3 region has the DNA TGCGCCAGCAGCCCGGGAGTGGCTACTATGAACACTGAAGCTTTCTTT. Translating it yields CASSPGVATMNTEAFF.

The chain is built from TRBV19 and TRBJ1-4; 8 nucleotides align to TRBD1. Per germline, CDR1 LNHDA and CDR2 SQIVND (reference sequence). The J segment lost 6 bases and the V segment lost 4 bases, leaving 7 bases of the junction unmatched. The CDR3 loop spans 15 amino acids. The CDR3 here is CASSKRTGSDEKLFF. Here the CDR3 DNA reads TGTGCCAGTAGTAAGAGGACAGGGTCGGATGAAAAACTGTTTTTT.

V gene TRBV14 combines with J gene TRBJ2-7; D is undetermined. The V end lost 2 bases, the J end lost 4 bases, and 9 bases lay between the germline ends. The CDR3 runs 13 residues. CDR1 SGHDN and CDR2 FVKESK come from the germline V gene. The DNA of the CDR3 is TGTGCCAGCAGCCAACTGTCCAATTACGAGCAGTACTTC. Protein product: CASSQLSNYEQYF.

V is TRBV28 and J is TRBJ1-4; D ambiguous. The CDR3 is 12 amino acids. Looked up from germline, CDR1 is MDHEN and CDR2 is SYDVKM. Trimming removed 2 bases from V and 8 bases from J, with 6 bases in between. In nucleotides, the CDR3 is TGTGCCAGCAGTTTAGGAGGGGAAAAACTGTTTTTT. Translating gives CASSLGGEKLFF.

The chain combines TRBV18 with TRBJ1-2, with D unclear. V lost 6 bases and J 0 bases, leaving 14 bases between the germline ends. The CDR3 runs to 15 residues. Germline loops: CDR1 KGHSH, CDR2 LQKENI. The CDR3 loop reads CASSLSVGANYGYTF. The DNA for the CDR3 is TGTGCCAGCTCCCTTTCAGTGGGAGCTAACTATGGCTACACCTTC.

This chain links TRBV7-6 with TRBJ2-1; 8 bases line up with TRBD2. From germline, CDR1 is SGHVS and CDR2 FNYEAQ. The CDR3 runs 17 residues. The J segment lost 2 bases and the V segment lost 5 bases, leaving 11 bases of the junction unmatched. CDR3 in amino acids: CASSPTRGGGTYNEQFF. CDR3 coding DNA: TGTGCCAGCAGCCCAACGCGGGGCGGGGGGACCTACAATGAGCAGTTCTTC. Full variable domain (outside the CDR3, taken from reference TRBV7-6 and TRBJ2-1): GAGVSQSPRYKVTKRGQDVALRCDPISGHVSLYWYRQALGQGPEFLTYFNYEAQQDKSGLPNDRFSAERPEGSISTLTIQRTEQRDSAMYRCASSPTRGGGTYNEQFFGPGTRLTVL.

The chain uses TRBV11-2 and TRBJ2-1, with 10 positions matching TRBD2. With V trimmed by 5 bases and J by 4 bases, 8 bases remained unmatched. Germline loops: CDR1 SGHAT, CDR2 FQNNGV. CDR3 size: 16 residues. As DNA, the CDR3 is TGTGCCAGCAGCATCCGTAGCGGGGGGCTTTACAATGAGCAGTTCTTC. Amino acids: CASSIRSGGLYNEQFF.

This chain's CDR3 is CASSLEGAGQYF. DNA of the CDR3: TGTGCCAGCAGTTTAGAGGGGGCCGGGCAGTACTTC. V and J are TRBV28 and TRBJ2-7; 7 nucleotides agree with TRBD1. The germline gives CDR1 MDHEN, CDR2 SYDVKM. The CDR3 covers 12 residues. Unmatched junction bases numbered 4, after V lost 2 bases and J lost 9 bases.